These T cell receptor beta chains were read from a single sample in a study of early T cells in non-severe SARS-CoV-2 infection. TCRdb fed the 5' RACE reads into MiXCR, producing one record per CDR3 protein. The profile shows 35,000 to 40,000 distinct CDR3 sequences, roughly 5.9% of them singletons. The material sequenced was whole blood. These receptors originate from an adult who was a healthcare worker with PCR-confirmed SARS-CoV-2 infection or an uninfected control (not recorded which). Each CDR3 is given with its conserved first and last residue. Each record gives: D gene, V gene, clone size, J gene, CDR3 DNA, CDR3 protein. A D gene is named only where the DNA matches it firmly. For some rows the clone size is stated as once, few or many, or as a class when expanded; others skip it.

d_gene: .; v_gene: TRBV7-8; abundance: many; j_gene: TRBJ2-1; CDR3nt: TGTGCCAGCAGCCCCGTAACCTTCAGGGTAAGCAATGAGCAGTTCTTC; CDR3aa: CASSPVTFRVSNEQFF
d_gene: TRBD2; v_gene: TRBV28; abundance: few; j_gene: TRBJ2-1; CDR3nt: TGTGCCAGCACCCGGGCGGCGGGAGGGCTGAGCAATGAGCAGTTCTTC; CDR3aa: CASTRAAGGLSNEQFF
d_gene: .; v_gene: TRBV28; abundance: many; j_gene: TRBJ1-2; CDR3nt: TGTGCCAGCAGTATCCACTCGTTGGGCAGGGGTAAGCGCGGCTATGGCTACACCTTC; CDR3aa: CASSIHSLGRGKRGYGYTF
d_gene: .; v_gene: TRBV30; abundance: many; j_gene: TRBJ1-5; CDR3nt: TGTGCCTGGAGTGGGACGATTAGCAATCAGCCCCAGCATTTT; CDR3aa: CAWSGTISNQPQHF
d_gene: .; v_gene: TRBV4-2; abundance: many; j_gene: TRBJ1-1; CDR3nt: TGTGCCAGCAGCCTCCAGGCTCTGAACACTGAAGCTTTCTTT; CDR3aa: CASSLQALNTEAFF
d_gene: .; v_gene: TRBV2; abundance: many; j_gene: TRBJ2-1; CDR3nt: TGTGCCAGCAGTGAAAGGGGTCCCGAAGAGCAGTTCTTC; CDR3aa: CASSERGPEEQFF
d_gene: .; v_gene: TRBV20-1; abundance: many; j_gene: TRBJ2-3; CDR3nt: TGCAGTGCTAATGGTCTATCAGGCCTCAGCACAGATACGCAGTATTTT; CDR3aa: CSANGLSGLSTDTQYF
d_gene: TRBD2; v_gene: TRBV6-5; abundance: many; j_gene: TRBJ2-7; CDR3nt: TGTGCCAGCAGTTACTCGGTTCCCCTACTAGCGGGAACGACCTACGAGCAGTACTTC; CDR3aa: CASSYSVPLLAGTTYEQYF
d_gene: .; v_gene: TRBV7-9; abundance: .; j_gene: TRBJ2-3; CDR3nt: TGTGCCAGCAGCTTCGGGCTCGCCACAGATACGCAGTATTTT; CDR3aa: CASSFGLATDTQYF
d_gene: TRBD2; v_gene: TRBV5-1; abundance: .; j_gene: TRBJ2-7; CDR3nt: TGCGCCAGCAGCCTGACTAGCATCAACGAGCAGTACTTC; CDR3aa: CASSLTSINEQYF
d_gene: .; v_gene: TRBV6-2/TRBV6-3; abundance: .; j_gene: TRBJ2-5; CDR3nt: TGTGCCAGCAGTTACTCTTCCGACCAACGGTACTTC; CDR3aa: CASSYSSDQRYF
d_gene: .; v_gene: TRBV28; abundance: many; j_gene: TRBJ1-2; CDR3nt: TGTGCCAGCAGTCCCGGACTACTCGCTCAAAGCCGTGGCTACACCTTC; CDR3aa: CASSPGLLAQSRGYTF
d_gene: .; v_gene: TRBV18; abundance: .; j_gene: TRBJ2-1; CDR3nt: TGTGCCAGCTCACCCGGGAGATACAATGAGCAGTTCTTC; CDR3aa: CASSPGRYNEQFF
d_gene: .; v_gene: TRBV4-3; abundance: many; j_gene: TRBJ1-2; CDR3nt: TGCGCCAGCAGCCAAGATGGGGTCGGCAGAACCTACTATGGCTACACCTTC; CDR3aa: CASSQDGVGRTYYGYTF
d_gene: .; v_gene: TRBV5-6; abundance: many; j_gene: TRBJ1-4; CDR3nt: TGTGCCAGCAGCATCCGGGGACCGGGGGATGAAAAACTGTTTTTT; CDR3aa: CASSIRGPGDEKLFF
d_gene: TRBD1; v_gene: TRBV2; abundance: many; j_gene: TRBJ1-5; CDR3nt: TGTGCCAGTCGCCGGGACAGCCAGGGCAATCAGCCCCAGCATTTT; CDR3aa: CASRRDSQGNQPQHF
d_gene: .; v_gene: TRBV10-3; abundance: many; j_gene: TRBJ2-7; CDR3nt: TGTGCCATCAGTGGAGGGTACTCCTACGAGCAGTACTTC; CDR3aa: CAISGGYSYEQYF
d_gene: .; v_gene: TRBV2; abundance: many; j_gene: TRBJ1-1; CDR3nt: TGTGCCAGCAGGGGGGATTTGCGTACTGAAGCTTTCTTT; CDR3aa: CASRGDLRTEAFF
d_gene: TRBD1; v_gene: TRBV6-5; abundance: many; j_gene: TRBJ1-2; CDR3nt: TGTGCCAGCAGTAAGACAGGGGGAAATGGCTACACCTTC; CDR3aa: CASSKTGGNGYTF
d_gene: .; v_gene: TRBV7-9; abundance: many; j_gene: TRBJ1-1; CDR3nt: TGTGCCAGCAGCTCGCAGAACACTGAAGCTTTCTTT; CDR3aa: CASSSQNTEAFF
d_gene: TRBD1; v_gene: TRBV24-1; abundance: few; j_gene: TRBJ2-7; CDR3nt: TGTGCCACCAGTGATCCGGGACAGGGAACCTACGAGCAGTACTTC; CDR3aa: CATSDPGQGTYEQYF
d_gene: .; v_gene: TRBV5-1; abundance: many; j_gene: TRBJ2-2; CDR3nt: TGCGCCAGCATGGAAGCGGCTGTCACCGGGGAGCTGTTTTTT; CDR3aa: CASMEAAVTGELFF
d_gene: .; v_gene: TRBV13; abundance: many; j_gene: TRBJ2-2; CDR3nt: TGTGCCAGCAGCGACGACACCCTCGGGAACACCGGGGAGCTGTTTTTT; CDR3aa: CASSDDTLGNTGELFF
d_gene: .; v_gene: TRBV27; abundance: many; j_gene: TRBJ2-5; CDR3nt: TGTGCCAGCAGTTTATGGGGGGCTGAGGAGACCCAGTACTTC; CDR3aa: CASSLWGAEETQYF
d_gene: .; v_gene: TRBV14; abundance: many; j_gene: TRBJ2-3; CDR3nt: TGTGCCAGCAGCCAAACAGGACGGAGGGGCGATACGCAGTATTTT; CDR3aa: CASSQTGRRGDTQYF
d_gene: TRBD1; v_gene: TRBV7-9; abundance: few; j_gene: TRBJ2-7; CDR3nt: TGTGCCAGCAAGGCCGACAGGGTCTTCTTTGGCGAGCAGTACTTC; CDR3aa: CASKADRVFFGEQYF
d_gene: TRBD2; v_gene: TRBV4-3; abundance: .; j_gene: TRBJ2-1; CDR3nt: TGCGCCAGCAGCCTACTAGCGGGGGGGATCGATGAGCAGTTCTTC; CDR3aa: CASSLLAGGIDEQFF
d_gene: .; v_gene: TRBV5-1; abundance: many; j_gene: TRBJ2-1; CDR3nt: TGCGCCAGCAGCTTGCAGGGGGGCAATGAGCAGTTCTTC; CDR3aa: CASSLQGGNEQFF
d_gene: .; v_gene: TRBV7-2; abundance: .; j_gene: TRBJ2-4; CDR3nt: TGTGCCAGCAGCTTAGAGGGTAACATTCAGTACTTC; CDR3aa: CASSLEGNIQYF
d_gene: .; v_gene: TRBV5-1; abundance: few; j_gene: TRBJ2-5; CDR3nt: TGCGCCAGCAGCTTCCGCCTGGGGGAGACCCAGTACTTC; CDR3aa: CASSFRLGETQYF
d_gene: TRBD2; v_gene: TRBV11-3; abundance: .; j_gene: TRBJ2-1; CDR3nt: TGTGCCAGCAGCTTATGGGCGGCGGGGGTTCTCACCTACAATGAGCAGTTCTTC; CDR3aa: CASSLWAAGVLTYNEQFF
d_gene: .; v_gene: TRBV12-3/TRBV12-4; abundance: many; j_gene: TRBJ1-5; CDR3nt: TGTGCCAGCAGTTCGGGGACTAGCAATCAGCCCCAGCATTTT; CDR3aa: CASSSGTSNQPQHF
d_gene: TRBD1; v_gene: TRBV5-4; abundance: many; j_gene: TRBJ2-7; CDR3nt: TGTGCCAGCGGTCACCAGGGGGCCAACGAGCAGTACTTC; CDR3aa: CASGHQGANEQYF
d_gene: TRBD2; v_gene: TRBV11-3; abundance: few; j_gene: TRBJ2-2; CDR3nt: TGTGCCAGCAGCAACGGACTAGCGGCCGGCGGGGAGCTGTTTTTT; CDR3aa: CASSNGLAAGGELFF
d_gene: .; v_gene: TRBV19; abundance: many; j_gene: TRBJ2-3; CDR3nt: TGTGCCAGTAGCCACCCCGTCCGAGGAGATACGCAGTATTTT; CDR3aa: CASSHPVRGDTQYF
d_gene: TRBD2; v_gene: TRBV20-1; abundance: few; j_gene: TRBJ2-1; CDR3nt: TGCAGTGCTAGATCCTCCGACGGGACTAGCGGGAGAGAGCAGTTCTTC; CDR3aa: CSARSSDGTSGREQFF
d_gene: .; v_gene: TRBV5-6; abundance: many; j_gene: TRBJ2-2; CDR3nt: TGTGCCAGCAGGTTCAACAGGAACACCGGGGAGCTGTTTTTT; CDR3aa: CASRFNRNTGELFF
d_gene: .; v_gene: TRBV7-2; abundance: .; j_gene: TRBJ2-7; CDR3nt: TGTGCCAGCAGCTTAGTCCCGGGTCCTGGTGAGCAGTACTTC; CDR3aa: CASSLVPGPGEQYF
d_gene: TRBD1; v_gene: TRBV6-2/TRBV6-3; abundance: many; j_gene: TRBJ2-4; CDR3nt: TGTGCCAGCAGTTACTCGAGGGGGCTAGCCAAAAACATTCAGTACTTC; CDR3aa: CASSYSRGLAKNIQYF
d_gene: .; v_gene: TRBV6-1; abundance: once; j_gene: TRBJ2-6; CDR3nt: TGTGCCAGCAGCACCCTGGGGTTTGGGGCCAACGTCCTGACTTTC; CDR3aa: CASSTLGFGANVLTF
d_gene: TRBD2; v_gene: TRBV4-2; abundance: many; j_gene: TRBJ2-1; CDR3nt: TGTGCCAGCAGCCAAGTTTTAGCGGGGCTTCCTAACTCCTACAATGAGCAGTTCTTC; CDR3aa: CASSQVLAGLPNSYNEQFF
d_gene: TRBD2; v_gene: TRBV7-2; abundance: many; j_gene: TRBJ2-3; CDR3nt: TGTGCCAGCAGCTTAGTGTTGACTAGCGGGGGGGCCACAGATACGCAGTATTTT; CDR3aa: CASSLVLTSGGATDTQYF
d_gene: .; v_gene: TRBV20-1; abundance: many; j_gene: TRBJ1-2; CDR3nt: TGCAGTGCTAGAGATACAGGGTTTGGCTACACCTTC; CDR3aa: CSARDTGFGYTF
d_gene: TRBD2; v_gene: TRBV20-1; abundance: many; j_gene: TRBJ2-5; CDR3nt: TGCAGTGCTAGACTAGCGGGGAAAGAGACCCAGTACTTC; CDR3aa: CSARLAGKETQYF
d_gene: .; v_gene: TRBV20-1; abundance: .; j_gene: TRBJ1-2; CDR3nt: TGCAGTGCTAGTATTCGGAACTATGGCTACACCTTC; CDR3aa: CSASIRNYGYTF
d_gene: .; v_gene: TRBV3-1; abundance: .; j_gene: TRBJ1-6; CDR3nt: TGTGCCAGCAGCCGGGGGGATGGGAATTCACCCCTCCACTTT; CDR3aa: CASSRGDGNSPLHF
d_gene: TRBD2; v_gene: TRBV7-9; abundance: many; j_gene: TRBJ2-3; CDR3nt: TGTGCCAGCAGCTTAGCCGCGGGACTAAGCACAGATACGCAGTATTTT; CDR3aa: CASSLAAGLSTDTQYF
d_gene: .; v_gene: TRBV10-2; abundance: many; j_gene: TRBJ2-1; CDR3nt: TGCGCCAGCAGTGAGTCCCCAGAGGGGAAAGGGAAGCAGTTCTTC; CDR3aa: CASSESPEGKGKQFF